Listed here are 8 T cell receptor beta chains from one sample, sequenced in a study of human T cells and chemical hapten exposure. Time point here: patch test 2, 6 weeks after DPC sensitization. Regarding treatment: therapeutic diphenylcyclopropenone sensitization with weekly scalp DPC. Each CDR3 protein is one row after TCRdb ran MiXCR on the RACE reads. The table lists about 380,000 distinct CDR3 sequences, over 6% of them singletons. Specimen: whole blood, collected in connection with sensitization to the hapten diphenylcyclopropenone (DPC). The receptors here all came from a woman aged 18-29 years with alopecia areata. Some clones in this sample may be carry-over from other donors' samples.

This clonotype was detected only a few times. The J gene is TRBJ1-6, the V gene TRBV6-4; the match to TRBD1 covers 9 bases. J lost 10 bases, V lost 7 bases, and 11 bases had no gene match. In germline, CDR1 is MRHNA, CDR2 SNTAGT. The CDR3 is 15 residues long. Here the CDR3 DNA reads TGTGCCAGCACCGGACAGGGGAGAAATCGGTCACCCCTCCACTTT. Residues: CASTGQGRNRSPLHF.

This clonotype was detected only a few times. The junction does not match germline at one end; this may be a read error. This rearrangement joins TRBV27 to TRBJ2-1, with D hard to call. This CDR3 spans 12 amino acids. CDR1 and CDR2 from the germline V gene are MNHEY and SMNVEV (reference sequence). As DNA, the CDR3 is TGTGCCAGCAAAGGCCCCTACAATGAGCAGTCCTTC. As protein: CASKGPYNEQSF.

This clonotype was recorded many times. V is TRBV21-1 and J is TRBJ1-1; TRBD1 is the table's D call, not checked against the DNA. TRBV21-1 is described as a pseudogene. The CDR3 is made up of 15 amino acids. CDR3 coding DNA: TGTGCCGAACTCCGAGACCCCCTTAAGAACACTGAAGCTTTCTTT. This codes for CAELRDPLKNTEAFF.

In this sample, this clonotype turned up a few times. This chain joins TRBV28 and TRBJ2-5, with D uncertain. This CDR3 contains 13 residues. CDR1 is MDHEN, CDR2 SYDVKM, per germline. V was shortened by 5 bases and J by 4 bases, with 11 bases between the two germline ends. This chain's CDR3 is CASSPPTGETQYF. DNA for the CDR3: TGTGCCAGCAGTCCGCCGACCGGAGAGACCCAGTACTTC.

This clonotype was detected ten times or more. The J gene is TRBJ1-5, the V gene TRBV6-2 or TRBV6-3; D not resolved. Germline assignment: CDR1 MNHEY and CDR2 SVGEGT. This CDR3 is built from 12 residues. Trimming cost V 6 bases and J 4 bases, with 7 bases left between them. The CDR3 DNA sequence: TGTGCCAGCAGCTTCCAAAATCAGCCCCAGCATTTT. Amino acid sequence: CASSFQNQPQHF.

This clonotype was recorded at least ten times. Here the CDR3 reads CASSQGSGGITEYEKLFF. CDR3 DNA sequence: TGCGCCAGCAGCCAAGGTTCAGGGGGTATAACGGAGTATGAAAAACTGTTTTTT. The chain is built from TRBV4-3 and TRBJ1-4, with 7 bases lining up with TRBD1. The CDR3 runs to 18 residues. Losses at the gene ends were 1 base for V and 6 bases for J; bases not matched to a gene: 14. Germline V CDR1 and CDR2: LGHNA, YSLEER.

This clonotype was detected many times. V is TRBV7-2 and J is TRBJ1-4; TRBD1 matches at 12 bases. CDR1 is SGHTA, CDR2 FQGNSA, per germline. Trimming removed 6 bases from V and 10 bases from J; junction bases left unmatched: 6. The CDR3 has 14 residues. The CDR3 spells CASRTGTGGGKLFF. Here the CDR3 DNA reads TGTGCCAGCAGGACCGGGACAGGGGGCGGAAAACTGTTTTTT.

Ten or more counts support this clonotype. The V and J genes are TRBV7-2 and TRBJ1-1; no clear D gene. The V gene lost 4 bases and the J gene lost 4 bases, with 16 bases spanning the gap. The germline V gene encodes CDR1 SGHTA and CDR2 FQGNSA. This CDR3 comprises 15 residues. The CDR3 nucleotides are TGTGCCAGCAGCTCCTACAGCAAAAAGGGCACTGAAGCTTTCTTT. Translation: CASSSYSKKGTEAFF.